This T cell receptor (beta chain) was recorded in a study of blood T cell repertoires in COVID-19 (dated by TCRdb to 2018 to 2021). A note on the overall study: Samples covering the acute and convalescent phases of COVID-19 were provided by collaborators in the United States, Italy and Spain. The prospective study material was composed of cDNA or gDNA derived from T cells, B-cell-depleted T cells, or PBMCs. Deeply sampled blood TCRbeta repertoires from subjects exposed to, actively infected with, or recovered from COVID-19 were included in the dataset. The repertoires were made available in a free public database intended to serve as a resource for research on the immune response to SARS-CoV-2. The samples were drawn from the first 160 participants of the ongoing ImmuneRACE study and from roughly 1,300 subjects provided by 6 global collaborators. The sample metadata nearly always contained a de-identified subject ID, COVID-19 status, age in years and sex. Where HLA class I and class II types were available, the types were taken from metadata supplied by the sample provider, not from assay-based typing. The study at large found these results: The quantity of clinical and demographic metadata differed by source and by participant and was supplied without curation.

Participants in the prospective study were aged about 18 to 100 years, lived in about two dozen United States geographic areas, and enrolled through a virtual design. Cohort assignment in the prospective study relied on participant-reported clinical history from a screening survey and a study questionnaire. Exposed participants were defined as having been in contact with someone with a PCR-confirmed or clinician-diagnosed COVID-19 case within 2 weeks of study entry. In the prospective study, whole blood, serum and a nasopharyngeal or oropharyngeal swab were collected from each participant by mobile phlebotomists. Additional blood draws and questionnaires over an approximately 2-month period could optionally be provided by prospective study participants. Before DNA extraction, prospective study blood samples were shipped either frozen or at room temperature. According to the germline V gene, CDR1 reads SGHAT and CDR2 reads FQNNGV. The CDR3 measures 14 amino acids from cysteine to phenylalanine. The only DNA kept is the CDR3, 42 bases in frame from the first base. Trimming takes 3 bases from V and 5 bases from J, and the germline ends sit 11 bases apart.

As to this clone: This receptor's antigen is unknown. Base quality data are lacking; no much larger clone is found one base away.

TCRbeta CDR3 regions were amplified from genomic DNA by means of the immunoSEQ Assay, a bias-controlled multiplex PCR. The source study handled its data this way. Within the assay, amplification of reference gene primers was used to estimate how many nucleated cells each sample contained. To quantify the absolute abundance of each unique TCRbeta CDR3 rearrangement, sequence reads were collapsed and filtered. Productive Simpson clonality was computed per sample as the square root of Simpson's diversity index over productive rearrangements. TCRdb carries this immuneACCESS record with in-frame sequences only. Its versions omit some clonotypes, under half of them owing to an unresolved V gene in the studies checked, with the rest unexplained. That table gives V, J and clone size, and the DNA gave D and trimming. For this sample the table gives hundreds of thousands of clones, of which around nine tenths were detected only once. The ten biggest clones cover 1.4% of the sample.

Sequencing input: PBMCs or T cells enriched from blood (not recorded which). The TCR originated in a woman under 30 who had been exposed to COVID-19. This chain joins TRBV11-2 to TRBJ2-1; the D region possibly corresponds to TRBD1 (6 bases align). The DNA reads TGTGCCAGCAGCTTTCATACAGGGAACAATGAGCAGTTCTTC. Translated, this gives CASSFHTGNNEQFF.